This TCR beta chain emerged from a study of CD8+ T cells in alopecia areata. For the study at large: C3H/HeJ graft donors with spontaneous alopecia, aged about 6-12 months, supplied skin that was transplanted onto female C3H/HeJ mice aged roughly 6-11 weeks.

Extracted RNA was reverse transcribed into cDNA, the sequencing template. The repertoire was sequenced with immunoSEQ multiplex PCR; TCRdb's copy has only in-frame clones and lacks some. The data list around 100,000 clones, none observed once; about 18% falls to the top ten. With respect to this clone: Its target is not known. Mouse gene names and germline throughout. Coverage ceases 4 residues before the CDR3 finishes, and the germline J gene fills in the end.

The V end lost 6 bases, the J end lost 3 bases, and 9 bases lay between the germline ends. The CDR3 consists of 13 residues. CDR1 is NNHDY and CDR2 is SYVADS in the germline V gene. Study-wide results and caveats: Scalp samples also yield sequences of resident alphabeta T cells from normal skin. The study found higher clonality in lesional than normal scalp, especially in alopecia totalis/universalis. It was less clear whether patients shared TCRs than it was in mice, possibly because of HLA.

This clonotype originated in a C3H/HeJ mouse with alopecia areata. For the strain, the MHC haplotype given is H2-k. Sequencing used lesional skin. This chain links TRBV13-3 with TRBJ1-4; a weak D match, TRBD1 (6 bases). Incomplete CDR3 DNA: TGTGCCAGCACAGGGGATCCCAACGAA. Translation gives CASTGDPNE. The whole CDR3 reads CASTGDPNERLFF.